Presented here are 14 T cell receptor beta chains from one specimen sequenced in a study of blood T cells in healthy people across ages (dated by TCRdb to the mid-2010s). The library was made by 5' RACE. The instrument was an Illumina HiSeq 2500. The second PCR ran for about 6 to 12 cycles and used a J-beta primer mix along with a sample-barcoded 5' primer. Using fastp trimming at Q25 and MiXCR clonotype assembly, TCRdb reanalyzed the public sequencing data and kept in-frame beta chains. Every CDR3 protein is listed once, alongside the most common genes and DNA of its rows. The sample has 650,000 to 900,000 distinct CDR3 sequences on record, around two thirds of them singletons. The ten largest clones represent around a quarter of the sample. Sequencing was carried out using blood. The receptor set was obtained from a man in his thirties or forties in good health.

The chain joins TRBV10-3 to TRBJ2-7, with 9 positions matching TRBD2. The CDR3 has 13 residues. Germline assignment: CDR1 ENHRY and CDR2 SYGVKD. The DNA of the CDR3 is TGTGCGACAGGAGCGGGGGGCCCTTACGAGCAGTACTTC. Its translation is CATGAGGPYEQYF.

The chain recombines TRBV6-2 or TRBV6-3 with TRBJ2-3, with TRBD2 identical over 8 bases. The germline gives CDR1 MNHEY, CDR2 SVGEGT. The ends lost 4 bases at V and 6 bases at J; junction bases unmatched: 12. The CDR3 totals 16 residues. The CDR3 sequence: CASSSVRAGAVDTQYF. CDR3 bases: TGTGCCAGCAGTTCCGTCCGAGCGGGGGCAGTGGATACGCAGTATTTT.

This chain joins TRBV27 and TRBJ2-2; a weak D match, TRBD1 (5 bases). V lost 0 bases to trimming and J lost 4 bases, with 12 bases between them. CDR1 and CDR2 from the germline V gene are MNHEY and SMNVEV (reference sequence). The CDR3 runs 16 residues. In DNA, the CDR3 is TGTGCCAGCAGTTTATCGGCTAACAGGTTCACCGGGGAGCTGTTTTTT. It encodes CASSLSANRFTGELFF.

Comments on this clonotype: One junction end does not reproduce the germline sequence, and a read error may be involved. The CDR3 here is CASSHDSSRGPGYGYTF. As DNA, the CDR3 is TGCGCCAGCAGCCACGATTCCTCGAGGGGGCCAGGTTATGGCTACACCTTC. The chain uses TRBV13 and TRBJ1-2, with 7 bases aligning to TRBD1. The germline CDR1 and CDR2 sequences are PRHDT and FYEKMQ (reference sequence). The CDR3 is made up of 17 amino acids.

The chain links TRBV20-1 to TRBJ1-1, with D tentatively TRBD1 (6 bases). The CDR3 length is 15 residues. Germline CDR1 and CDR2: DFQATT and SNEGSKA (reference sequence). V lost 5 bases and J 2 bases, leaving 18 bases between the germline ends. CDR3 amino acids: CSASPQSTGNTEAFF. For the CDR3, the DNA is TGCAGTGCTTCACCTCAATCGACAGGAAACACTGAAGCTTTCTTT.

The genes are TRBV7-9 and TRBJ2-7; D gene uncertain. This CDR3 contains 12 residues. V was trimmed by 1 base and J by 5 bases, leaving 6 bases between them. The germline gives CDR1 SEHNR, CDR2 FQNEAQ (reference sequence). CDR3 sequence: CASSLDWDEQYF. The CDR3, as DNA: TGTGCCAGCAGCTTAGACTGGGACGAGCAGTACTTC.

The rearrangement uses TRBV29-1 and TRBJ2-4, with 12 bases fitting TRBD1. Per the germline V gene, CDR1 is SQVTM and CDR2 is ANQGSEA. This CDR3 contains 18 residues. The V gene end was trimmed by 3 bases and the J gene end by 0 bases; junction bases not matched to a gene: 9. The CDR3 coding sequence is TGCAGCGTTGATCCGGGACAGGGGGCCATTGGAGCCAAAAACATTCAGTACTTC. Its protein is CSVDPGQGAIGAKNIQYF.

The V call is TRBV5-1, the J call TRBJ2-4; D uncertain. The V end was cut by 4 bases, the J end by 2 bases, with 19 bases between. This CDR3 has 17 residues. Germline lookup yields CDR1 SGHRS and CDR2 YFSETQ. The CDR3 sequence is CASSPEVGPVPKNIQYF. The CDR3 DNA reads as TGCGCCAGCAGCCCTGAAGTAGGCCCGGTGCCCAAAAACATTCAGTACTTC.

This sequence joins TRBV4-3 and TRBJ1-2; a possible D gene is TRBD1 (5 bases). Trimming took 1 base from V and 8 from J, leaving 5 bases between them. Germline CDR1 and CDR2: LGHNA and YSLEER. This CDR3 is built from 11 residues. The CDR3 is CASSQGTGYTF. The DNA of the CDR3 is TGCGCCAGCAGCCAAGGGACAGGCTACACCTTC.

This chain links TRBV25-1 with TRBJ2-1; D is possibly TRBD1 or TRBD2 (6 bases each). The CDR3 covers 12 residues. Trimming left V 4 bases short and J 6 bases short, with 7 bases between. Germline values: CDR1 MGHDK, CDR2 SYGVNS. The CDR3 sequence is CASSAGANEQFF. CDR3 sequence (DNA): TGTGCCAGCAGTGCGGGGGCCAATGAGCAGTTCTTC.

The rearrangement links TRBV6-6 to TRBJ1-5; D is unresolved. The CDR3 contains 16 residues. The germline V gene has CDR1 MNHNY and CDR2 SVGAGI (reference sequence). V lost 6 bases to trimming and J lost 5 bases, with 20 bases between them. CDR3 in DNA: TGTGCCAGCAGATCCCTAGACAAGTCGCTATATCAGCCCCAGCATTTT. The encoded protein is CASRSLDKSLYQPQHF.

CDR3 sequence reads: CSAEPGDYGYTF. The CDR3 DNA sequence: TGCAGTGCTGAGCCTGGGGACTATGGCTACACCTTC. V is TRBV20-1 and J is TRBJ1-2; D is unclear. CDR1 DFQATT and CDR2 SNEGSKA come from the germline V gene (reference sequence). This CDR3 has 12 residues. V was trimmed by 5 bases and J by 3 bases, leaving 10 bases between them.

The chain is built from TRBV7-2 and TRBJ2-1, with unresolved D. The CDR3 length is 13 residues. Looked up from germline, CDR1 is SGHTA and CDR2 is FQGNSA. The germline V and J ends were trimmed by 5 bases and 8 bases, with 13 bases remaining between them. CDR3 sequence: CASSPVPLDEQFF. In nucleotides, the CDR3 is TGTGCCAGCAGCCCCGTCCCCTTAGATGAGCAGTTCTTC.

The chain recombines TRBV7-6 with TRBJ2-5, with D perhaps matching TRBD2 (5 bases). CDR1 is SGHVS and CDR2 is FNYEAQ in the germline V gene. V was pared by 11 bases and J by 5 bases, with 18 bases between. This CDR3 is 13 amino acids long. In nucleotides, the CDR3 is TGTGCCTCTAGTGCTAGCATCGGGGAGACCCAGTACTTC. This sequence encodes CASSASIGETQYF.